These 8 T cell receptor beta chains were all obtained from the same sample, sequenced in a study of blood T cell repertoires in COVID-19. Generated by immunoSEQ multiplex PCR, the TCRdb table keeps only in-frame clones and is missing some. Here the sample spans some 250,000 clones, 85% to 90% being singletons. Sequenced sample: peripheral blood. The receptors derive from a woman aged 55 to 70 with COVID-19, enrolled during active disease.

For this clone: The conserved phenylalanine or tryptophan normally closing the CDR3 is absent here, so this likely arose from a read error. The DNA is omitted, as the CDR3 cannot be located on it reliably, and the CDR3 follows TCRdb's listing. The chain recombines TRBV10-3 with TRBJ2-7; TRBD1 reflects the table's D call only, with no check against the DNA. The germline gives CDR1 ENHRY, CDR2 SYGVKD. Both ends counted, the CDR3 spans 13 residues. CDR3 sequence reads: CAISEGQGLRIAI.

As for this clone: The identical CDR3 is also encoded by other nucleotide sequences in the sample. This chain uses TRBV7-2 with TRBJ2-7; TRBD2 agrees at 14 bases. This CDR3 is built from 14 residues. Germline V gene lookup returns CDR1 SGHTA and CDR2 FQGNSA. V gave up 4 bases and J gave up 5 bases; unmatched junction bases: 1. The CDR3 coding sequence is TGTGCCAGCAGCTCGGGACTAGCGGGAGACGAGCAGTACTTC. This codes for CASSSGLAGDEQYF.

V is TRBV6-5 and J is TRBJ2-7, with a possible D match to TRBD1 (5 bases). Trimming left V 10 bases short and J 0 bases short, with 10 bases between. This CDR3 has 12 amino acids. Germline loops: CDR1 MNHEY, CDR2 SVGAGI. CDR3 sequence: CAIGVPSYEQYF. CDR3 coding DNA: TGTGCCATAGGGGTTCCCTCCTACGAGCAGTACTTC.

This clone was seen once. Here the CDR3 DNA reads TGTGCCAGCAGCCAAGAATGGGGGGGAACTGAAGCTTTCTTT. Translated, it gives CASSQEWGGTEAFF. The chain employs TRBV3-1 (or the pseudogene TRBV3-2) and TRBJ1-1, with D tentatively TRBD1 (5 bases). The CDR3 has 14 residues. The germline CDR1 and CDR2 sequences are LGHDT and YNNKEL (reference sequence). V was shortened by 0 bases and J by 5 bases, with 10 bases between the two germline ends.

The V gene is TRBV18, the J gene TRBJ2-5; D is possibly TRBD2 (5 bases). Trimming shortened V by 3 bases and J by 5 bases, and 13 bases separated the two germline ends. Germline loops: CDR1 KGHSH, CDR2 LQKENI. The CDR3 consists of 14 residues. CDR3 in DNA: TGTGCCAGCTCACCGTCTCTCCGAGGGGAGACCCAGTACTTC. It yields the protein CASSPSLRGETQYF.

The chain is built from TRBV7-9 and TRBJ2-1; possible D gene TRBD1, 5 bases. In germline, CDR1 is SEHNR, CDR2 FQNEAQ (reference sequence). Deletions cut 1 base from V and 10 bases from J, with 8 bases between. CDR3 length: 12 residues. CDR3 loop: CASSLEGFEQFF. The CDR3 DNA follows: TGTGCCAGCAGCTTAGAGGGGTTCGAGCAGTTCTTC.

V usage is TRBV7-6 and J usage is TRBJ1-1, with D unresolved. This CDR3 region has 13 residues. The germline CDR1 and CDR2 sequences are SGHVS and FNYEAQ. Trimming pared 5 bases from V and 6 bases from J, leaving 13 bases between. As DNA, the CDR3 is TGTGCCAGCAGCCGAGATCGGAGGGCTGAAGCTTTCTTT. It specifies CASSRDRRAEAFF.

The gene calls are TRBV5-1 and TRBJ1-4; 8 bases align to TRBD1. After removal of 4 bases from V and 3 bases from J, the junction contained 11 bases not matched to a gene. The CDR3 has 17 amino acids. CDR1 is SGHRS and CDR2 is YFSETQ in the germline V gene. In nucleotides, the CDR3 is TGCGCCAGCAGCCTCGGACAGGGCATGGTAGCTAATGAAAAACTGTTTTTT. Translated, it gives CASSLGQGMVANEKLFF.